The 32 T cell receptor beta chains listed next were all sequenced from one sample in a study of blood T cell repertoires in COVID-19. Sequencing was performed with immunoSEQ multiplex PCR; in TCRdb, only in-frame clones are kept and a portion is missing. The sample consists of about 110,000 clones, roughly 70% of them appearing once. Sequenced material: peripheral blood. Every receptor here comes from a woman between 40 and 55 years old with acute or convalescent COVID-19.

The V call is TRBV11-2, the J call TRBJ2-1; unclear D gene. Between the trimmed V and J ends, which lost 0 bases and 5 bases, there was a span of 5 bases. The CDR3 sequence is 13 residues long. Germline V gives CDR1 SGHAT, CDR2 FQNNGV. In DNA, the CDR3 is TGTGCCAGCAGCTTAGACAGGAACAATGAGCAGTTCTTC. This sequence encodes CASSLDRNNEQFF.

The rearrangement joins TRBV7-9 to TRBJ2-1; D remains ambiguous. CDR3 length: 16 amino acids. Germline V gene data show CDR1 as SEHNR and CDR2 as FQNEAQ (reference sequence). Trimming cost V 2 bases and J 3 bases, with 14 bases left between them. The CDR3: CASSLYKLRGYNEQFF. The CDR3, as DNA: TGTGCCAGCAGCTTATATAAGCTCCGAGGCTACAATGAGCAGTTCTTC.

The chain links TRBV7-9 to TRBJ2-2; 7 positions match TRBD1. Per the germline V gene, CDR1 is SEHNR and CDR2 is FQNEAQ (reference sequence). This CDR3 comprises 16 residues. The V and J ends lost 4 bases and 3 bases, in that order; junction bases with no gene match: 8. The CDR3 DNA reads as TGTGCCAGCAGCTCCCTTAGGGGGCCCTACACCGGGGAGCTGTTTTTT. Translating it yields CASSSLRGPYTGELFF.

The V and J genes are TRBV7-2 and TRBJ2-3; TRBD2 matches 8 bases. V gave up 5 bases and J gave up 8 bases; unmatched junction bases: 9. CDR3 size: 14 residues. CDR1 is SGHTA, CDR2 FQGNSA, per germline. This chain's CDR3 is CASSRATSEATQYF. Written as DNA, the CDR3 is TGTGCCAGCAGCCGTGCGACTAGCGAGGCTACGCAGTATTTT.

The chain is built from TRBV14 and TRBJ2-2; TRBD2 agrees at 10 bases. CDR3 length: 15 residues. The germline V gene encodes CDR1 SGHDN and CDR2 FVKESK. V trimming: 6 bases; J trimming: 0 bases; junction bases outside the gene matches: 1. The DNA for the CDR3 is TGTGCCAGCAGGACTAGCGGGTCGAACACCGGGGAGCTGTTTTTT. It specifies CASRTSGSNTGELFF.

This clone was seen just once. The chain employs TRBV2 and TRBJ1-2, with 7 bases matching TRBD1. V lost 6 bases, J lost 4 bases, and 8 bases stayed unmatched. The germline V gene has CDR1 SNHLY and CDR2 FYNNEI. The CDR3 covers 14 residues. CDR3 sequence: CASSQQGSTYGYTF. The CDR3 DNA is TGTGCCAGCAGCCAACAGGGGTCCACCTATGGCTACACCTTC.

This clone was detected ten times or more. The V call is TRBV27, the J call TRBJ2-3, with D perhaps matching TRBD1 (6 bases). Germline lookup yields CDR1 MNHEY and CDR2 SMNVEV (reference sequence). Trimming left V 6 bases short and J 6 bases short, with 13 bases between. This CDR3 spans 13 amino acids. The CDR3 DNA reads as TGTGCCAGCAGGAAACAGGGAGTGGATACGCAGTATTTT. It codes for CASRKQGVDTQYF.

This clone was observed a handful of times. The V and J genes are TRBV10-3 and TRBJ2-5, with a weak D call TRBD2 (7 bases). Germline V gene sequence: CDR1 ENHRY, CDR2 SYGVKD. V lost 0 bases to trimming and J lost 9 bases, with 8 bases between them. This CDR3 has 12 amino acids. The CDR3 here is CAISESGGPQYF. CDR3 sequence (DNA): TGTGCCATCAGTGAGTCCGGGGGGCCCCAGTACTTC.

This rearrangement joins TRBV28 to TRBJ1-5; 7 nucleotides line up with TRBD1. J lost 2 bases, V lost 2 bases, and 3 bases had no gene match. Looked up from germline, CDR1 is MDHEN and CDR2 is SYDVKM. The CDR3 length is 15 residues. This CDR3 is CASSLDRARNQPQHF. CDR3 nucleotide sequence: TGTGCCAGCAGTTTAGACAGGGCACGCAATCAGCCCCAGCATTTT.

V gene TRBV28 combines with J gene TRBJ1-2; no clear D gene. Germline V gene sequence: CDR1 MDHEN, CDR2 SYDVKM. The CDR3 spans 15 residues. Trimming cost V 6 bases and J 0 bases, with 14 bases left between them. DNA of the CDR3: TGTGCCAGCAGCTGGGAGTTTCGGGCTAACTATGGCTACACCTTC. This translates into CASSWEFRANYGYTF.

The chain employs TRBV9 and TRBJ1-2; D remains ambiguous. The CDR3 length is 13 residues. V lost 4 bases and J 4 bases, leaving 11 bases between the germline ends. Germline lookup yields CDR1 SGDLS and CDR2 YYNGEE. The CDR3 coding sequence is TGTGCCAGCAGCCTGGACGGGATCTATGGCTACACCTTC. This translates into CASSLDGIYGYTF.

The J gene is TRBJ2-3, the V gene TRBV28; 8 nucleotides line up with TRBD2. The V gene end was trimmed by 6 bases and the J gene end by 5 bases; junction bases not matched to a gene: 7. The CDR3 spans 14 residues. Germline-derived CDR1 and CDR2 are MDHEN and SYDVKM. CDR3 in amino acids: CASRGAGGLDTQYF. The CDR3, as DNA: TGTGCCAGCAGAGGGGCGGGGGGATTAGATACGCAGTATTTT.

The V call is TRBV2, the J call TRBJ2-1; D perhaps matches TRBD1 (7 bases). CDR1 is SNHLY, CDR2 FYNNEI, per germline. V dropped 6 bases and J dropped 9 bases, with 21 bases sitting between them. The CDR3 totals 15 residues. The CDR3 nucleotides are TGTGCCAGCAGAGGCGGAGGGGGCCCATGGATTGAGCAGTTCTTC. Its protein is CASRGGGGPWIEQFF.

V is TRBV4-1 and J is TRBJ1-3; a possible D gene is TRBD1 (5 bases). This CDR3 is built from 18 residues. CDR1 and CDR2 from the germline V gene are MGHRA and YSYEKL. V was trimmed by 0 bases and J by 0 bases, leaving 15 bases between them. The CDR3 spells CASSQDYGGWGSGNTIYF. DNA for the CDR3: TGCGCCAGCAGCCAAGATTACGGGGGATGGGGCTCTGGAAACACCATATATTTT.

The table lists this clone with a count of one. The J gene is TRBJ1-1, the V gene TRBV5-5; 7 bases align to TRBD1. From germline, CDR1 is SGHKS and CDR2 YYEKEE (reference sequence). Germline trimming cut 4 bases from V and 4 bases from J; bases unmatched to any gene: 7. CDR3 size: 14 residues. The CDR3 here is CASSGTVMGTEAFF. The CDR3 bases are TGTGCCAGCAGCGGGACAGTTATGGGCACTGAAGCTTTCTTT.

This chain links TRBV27 with TRBJ2-2; weak D call: TRBD1 (5 bases). This CDR3 has 17 residues. Per the germline V gene, CDR1 is MNHEY and CDR2 is SMNVEV (reference sequence). The V and J ends lost 1 base and 1 base respectively, with 13 bases between them. The CDR3 bases are TGTGCCAGCAGTTTATGGGGCCAGCGCAGGAACACCGGGGAGCTGTTTTTT. Amino acid sequence: CASSLWGQRRNTGELFF.

On this clone itself: Other DNA sequences within the sample encode an identical CDR3. The chain is built from TRBV19 and TRBJ1-1; tentatively, D is TRBD1 (6 bases). This CDR3 is built from 13 residues. Germline CDR1 reads LNHDA; CDR2 reads SQIVND (reference sequence). Trimming stripped 3 bases from V and 3 bases from J, with 8 bases between. CDR3 sequence: CASSIRTDTEAFF. CDR3 bases: TGTGCCAGTAGTATTCGGACAGACACTGAAGCTTTCTTT.

This clone has just a few counts. The chain is built from TRBV6-4 and TRBJ2-5; D not certain. This CDR3 is 14 amino acids long. Per the germline V gene, CDR1 is MRHNA and CDR2 is SNTAGT. DNA for the CDR3: TGTCTAAGAGGAATAATCAGCCGGCAAGAGACCCAGTACTTC. Translated: CLRGIISRQETQYF.

This sequence joins TRBV5-6 and TRBJ2-3, with D tentatively TRBD2 (5 bases). Trimming cost V 1 base and J 0 bases, with 6 bases left between them. CDR1 SGHDT and CDR2 YYEEEE come from the germline V gene. This CDR3 has 14 residues. The CDR3 loop is CASSLSGSTDTQYF. The CDR3, as DNA: TGTGCCAGCAGCTTGTCGGGGAGCACAGATACGCAGTATTTT.

This clone has just a few counts. The V gene is TRBV3-1 (or the pseudogene TRBV3-2), the J gene TRBJ2-3; TRBD2 matches 8 bases. The CDR3 has 18 amino acids. Germline V CDR1 and CDR2: LGHDT, YNNKEL (reference sequence). Unmatched junction bases numbered 15, after V lost 4 bases and J lost 3 bases. This CDR3 is CASSLRKDAGGRTDTQYF. The CDR3, as DNA: TGTGCCAGCAGCCTGAGGAAGGATGCGGGGGGCCGGACAGATACGCAGTATTTT.

The genes are TRBV7-3 and TRBJ1-1; D is unclear. The V and J ends lost 4 bases and 0 bases respectively, with 6 bases between them. CDR1 is SGHTA, CDR2 FQGTGA, per germline. This CDR3 contains 13 residues. As DNA, the CDR3 is TGTGCCAGCAGCTCTCACATGAACACTGAAGCTTTCTTT. Its protein is CASSSHMNTEAFF.

CDR3: CASNSAGLYYEQYF. The CDR3, as DNA: TGTGCCAGTAATTCCGCGGGGTTATACTACGAGCAGTACTTC. The chain has TRBV19 and TRBJ2-7; possible D gene TRBD2, 6 bases. Germline V gene lookup returns CDR1 LNHDA and CDR2 SQIVND (reference sequence). The V end was cut by 7 bases, the J end by 3 bases, with 16 bases between. The CDR3 spans 14 residues.

This clone was seen only a few times. J is TRBJ1-5 and V is TRBV6-2 or TRBV6-3, with D possibly being TRBD1 (6 bases). Germline-derived CDR1 and CDR2 are MNHEY and SVGEGT. The CDR3 totals 20 residues. Trimming stripped 0 bases from V and 0 bases from J, with 21 bases between. This CDR3 is CASSYSGGSPGQYSNQPQHF. The CDR3 DNA follows: TGTGCCAGCAGTTACTCAGGGGGATCACCCGGCCAATATAGCAATCAGCCCCAGCATTTT.

The chain is built from TRBV21-1 and TRBJ1-1; the D call in the table, TRBD1, was not verified against the DNA. TRBV21-1 is a recognized pseudogene. The CDR3 length is 14 residues. The chain's CDR3 is CASSKVRMNTEAFF. In DNA, the CDR3 is TGTGCCAGCAGCAAAGTCAGGATGAACACTGAAGCTTTCTTT.

This chain connects TRBV6-1 to TRBJ2-7, with 7 bases that match TRBD1. Looked up from germline, CDR1 is MNHNS and CDR2 is SASEGT. With V trimmed by 3 bases and J by 2 bases, 4 bases remained unmatched. CDR3 length equals 14 residues. Here the CDR3 DNA reads TGTGCCAGCAGTGACCAACAGGGGCCCTACGAGCAGTACTTC. Translating gives CASSDQQGPYEQYF.

V gene TRBV7-2 combines with J gene TRBJ1-2; 11 bases line up with TRBD1. CDR3 size: 16 residues. After removal of 0 bases from V and 8 bases from J, the junction contained 8 bases not matched to a gene. Per germline, CDR1 SGHTA and CDR2 FQGNSA. CDR3 loop: CASSLAPGQGGWGYTF. Written as DNA, the CDR3 is TGTGCCAGCAGCTTAGCCCCGGGACAGGGGGGCTGGGGCTACACCTTC. Based on the CDR3 plus reference TRBV7-2 and TRBJ1-2, the full variable domain is GAGVSQSPSNKVTEKGKDVELRCDPISGHTALYWYRQSLGQGLEFLIYFQGNSAPDKSGLPSDRFSAERTGGSVSTLTIQRTQQEDSAVYLCASSLAPGQGGWGYTFGSGTRLTVV.

This rearrangement joins TRBV13 to TRBJ1-1, with 7 bases aligning to TRBD1. The V gene's germline CDR1 is PRHDT and CDR2 FYEKMQ (reference sequence). V lost 4 bases, J lost 11 bases, and 13 bases stayed unmatched. The CDR3 length is 14 residues. The CDR3 protein is CASSSTGVLREAFF. CDR3 nucleotides: TGTGCCAGCAGCTCTACAGGGGTTCTAAGAGAGGCTTTCTTT.

The rearrangement uses TRBV5-1 and TRBJ1-2; possibly TRBD1 for D (6 bases). The germline CDR1 and CDR2 sequences are SGHRS and YFSETQ. This CDR3 is 15 amino acids long. V was trimmed by 0 bases and J by 8 bases, leaving 17 bases between them. This chain's CDR3 is CASSLGEGGTGGYTF. The CDR3 DNA sequence: TGCGCCAGCAGCTTGGGGGAAGGGGGAACTGGCGGCTACACCTTC. Variable domain in full (rest from reference TRBV5-1 and TRBJ1-2): KAGVTQTPRYLIKTRGQQVTLSCSPISGHRSVSWYQQTPGQGLQFLFEYFSETQRNKGNFPGRFSGRQFSNSRSEMNVSTLELGDSALYLCASSLGEGGTGGYTFGSGTRLTVV.

V and J are TRBV5-1 and TRBJ2-5, with D possibly matching TRBD2 (6 bases). The V end was cut by 3 bases, the J end by 3 bases, with 12 bases between. The CDR3 runs 14 residues. The V gene's germline CDR1 is SGHRS and CDR2 YFSETQ. The CDR3 coding sequence is TGCGCCAGCAGCTGGGGGTTAGCGGAAGAGACCCAGTACTTC. Amino acid sequence: CASSWGLAEETQYF.

The chain links TRBV5-4 to TRBJ1-1; D remains ambiguous. V was clipped by 0 bases and J by 7 bases, with 10 bases between them. Germline V gene data show CDR1 as SGHNT and CDR2 as YYREEE (reference sequence). CDR3 length: 13 residues. The CDR3 DNA reads TGTGCCAGCAGCTTGGATAATGACATTGAAGCTTTCTTT. Translated, it gives CASSLDNDIEAFF. The full variable domain, rest sourced from reference TRBV5-4 and TRBJ1-1, is ETGVTQSPTHLIKTRGQQVTLRCSSQSGHNTVSWYQQALGQGPQFIFQYYREEENGRGNFPPRFSGLQFPNYSSELNVNALELDDSALYLCASSLDNDIEAFFGQGTRLTVV.

This clone showed up just once. The chain links TRBV11-1 to TRBJ2-2; possible D gene TRBD2, 6 bases. Germline V gene lookup returns CDR1 SGHAT and CDR2 FQDESV (reference sequence). There are 15 residues in the CDR3. Trimming took off 3 bases at V and 1 base at J, with 9 bases between the two ends. The CDR3 DNA reads as TGTGCCAGCAGCTTGGGACTGCAGAACACCGGGGAGCTGTTTTTT. The encoded protein is CASSLGLQNTGELFF.

This clone showed up just a few times. The gene calls are TRBV5-1 and TRBJ2-2, with D possibly being TRBD2 (6 bases). The CDR3 sequence is 12 residues long. V lost 4 bases, J lost 7 bases, and 8 bases lay in between. Germline V gene data show CDR1 as SGHRS and CDR2 as YFSETQ. CDR3 protein: CASSQGGGELFF. In nucleotides, the CDR3 is TGCGCCAGCAGCCAGGGAGGCGGGGAGCTGTTTTTT.